This T cell receptor (beta chain) was sequenced for a study of persistence of HIV-infected CD4 T cells. Anti-CD3/anti-CD28 beads served as a nonspecific positive control stimulus. CD4+ T cells upregulating both CD40 ligand and CD69 were sorted as responding cells. As for this clone: Its matching antigen is unknown.

The libraries were made with immunoSEQ version 4 in survey mode. Profiled with immunoSEQ multiplex PCR; TCRdb holds only in-frame clones, not every one. Of about 45,000 clones listed, around 89% were seen once; the top ten hold 2.5% to 4%. The CDR3 totals 15 residues. V shed 3 bases and J 6 bases; nucleotides not matched to a gene: 5. Germline CDR1 is SGHRS and CDR2 is YFSETQ. This TCR derives from an adult woman with HIV who was CMV-seropositive. V usage is TRBV5-1 and J usage is TRBJ1-5; 11 nucleotides agree with TRBD1. Sample: CD4+ T cells sorted from PBMCs after roughly 20-hour stimulation, taken from a patient who received antiretroviral therapy. The DNA of the CDR3 is TGCGCCAGCAGCTGGACAGGGGGCAATGGTCAGCCCCAGCATTTT. Its protein product is CASSWTGGNGQPQHF.